The 20 T cell receptor beta chains below come from one sample, sequenced in a study of CD8 T cells in Susac syndrome. Random hexamers served to reverse transcribe roughly 0.45 to 1 ug RNA. Each CDR3 protein gets one entry after TCRdb re-called the immunoSEQ multiplex PCR reads with MiXCR. The data contain roughly 180,000 distinct CDR3 sequences, less than 95% of them seen just once; the ten biggest clones take up 0.1%. The sequenced sample consisted of CD4+ T cells from PBMCs. These receptors all come from a human donor in good health.

The chain employs TRBV2 and TRBJ2-1; 11 positions agree with TRBD2. V lost 6 bases and J lost 7; bases outside the gene matches: 11. The CDR3 is 16 residues long. Germline V gene data show CDR1 as SNHLY and CDR2 as FYNNEI. The CDR3 spells CASRRLAGQAWNEQFF. The CDR3 coding sequence is TGTGCCAGCAGACGACTAGCGGGACAAGCGTGGAATGAGCAGTTCTTC.

This chain uses TRBV20-1 with TRBJ2-3, with D perhaps TRBD1 or TRBD2 (5 bases each). Trimming stripped 6 bases from V and 2 bases from J, with 15 bases between. Per the germline V gene, CDR1 is DFQATT and CDR2 is SNEGSKA (reference sequence). This CDR3 comprises 14 residues. For the CDR3, the DNA is TGCAGTGCGGGAACGGGACCCCACACAGATACGCAGTATTTT. It codes for CSAGTGPHTDTQYF.

V is TRBV28 and J is TRBJ2-5; possibly TRBD1 or TRBD2 for D (6 bases each). This CDR3 has 16 amino acids. The germline V gene has CDR1 MDHEN and CDR2 SYDVKM. V dropped 2 bases and J dropped 1 base, with 14 bases sitting between them. The CDR3: CASSLTSGGGQETQYF. The CDR3 DNA is TGTGCCAGCAGTTTAACGTCCGGAGGGGGCCAAGAGACCCAGTACTTC.

This chain uses TRBV6-7 with TRBJ1-5; 9 nucleotides align to TRBD1. TRBV6-7 carries the ORF label, with uncertain function. This CDR3 region has 15 residues. With V trimmed by 2 bases and J by 7 bases, 6 bases remained unmatched. Here the CDR3 DNA reads TGTGCCAGCAGTTACCGGACAGGGGACACCCAGCCCCAGCATTTT. This translates into CASSYRTGDTQPQHF.

CDR3 residues: CASRRLINYGYTF. CDR3 DNA sequence: TGTGCCAGCCGACGCCTAATCAACTATGGCTACACCTTC. The V and J genes are TRBV6-2 or TRBV6-3 and TRBJ1-2, with D uncertain. Per the germline V gene, CDR1 is MNHEY and CDR2 is SVGEGT. Trimming removed 8 bases from V and 2 bases from J, with 12 bases in between. This CDR3 contains 13 residues.

This chain connects TRBV30 to TRBJ1-5, with D possibly TRBD1 on 5 matching bases. V was cut by 2 bases and J by 7 bases, with 15 bases left in between. Per germline, CDR1 GTSNPN and CDR2 SVGIG (reference sequence). This CDR3 has 14 amino acids. This CDR3 reads CAWSSQGRGQPQHF. The CDR3 DNA follows: TGTGCCTGGAGTTCCCAGGGTCGGGGACAGCCCCAGCATTTT. The full variable domain, completed using reference TRBV30 and TRBJ1-5, is SQTIHQWPATLVQPVGSPLSLECTVEGTSNPNLYWYRQAAGRGLQLLFYSVGIGQISSEVPQNLSASRPQDRQFILSSKKLLLSDSGFYLCAWSSQGRGQPQHFGDGTRLSIL.

This sequence joins TRBV3-1 and TRBJ2-5; no clear D. Germline values: CDR1 LGHDT, CDR2 YNNKEL (reference sequence). The germline V and J ends were trimmed by 0 bases and 5 bases, with 4 bases remaining between them. The CDR3 extends over 12 amino acids. The CDR3 protein is CASSQDEETQYF. The CDR3 nucleotides read TGTGCCAGCAGCCAAGATGAGGAGACCCAGTACTTC.

The count of this clonotype is one. CDR3 DNA: TGTGCCAGCAGTCGGGGACTAGCGGGAGGGCCAGAGGTAACCGAGCAGTACTTC. It specifies CASSRGLAGGPEVTEQYF. The chain employs TRBV27 and TRBJ2-7, with 16 bases fitting TRBD2. Germline-derived CDR1 and CDR2 are MNHEY and SMNVEV (reference sequence). The CDR3 is 18 amino acids. V lost 5 bases to trimming and J lost 6 bases; unmatched junction nucleotides: 13.

V gene TRBV2 combines with J gene TRBJ2-1; D tentatively reads TRBD1 or TRBD2 (5 bases each). Germline V lookup: CDR1 SNHLY, CDR2 FYNNEI. CDR3 length: 14 residues. Trimming removed 7 bases at V and 8 bases at J, with 18 bases between. CDR3 nucleotides: TGTGCCAGCAAAAAGTTGGGGGTAGTAGATGAGCAGTTCTTC. It yields the protein CASKKLGVVDEQFF.

This rearrangement joins TRBV18 to TRBJ1-2; D unclear. Germline V lookup: CDR1 KGHSH, CDR2 LQKENI. The CDR3 totals 11 residues. V lost 3 bases and J 10 bases, leaving 9 bases between the germline ends. CDR3 in DNA: TGTGCCAGCTCACCTGGGGAGTTCTACACCTTC. Translating it yields CASSPGEFYTF.

The chain recombines TRBV7-2 with TRBJ2-1; no clear D gene. The CDR3 contains 14 residues. Germline values: CDR1 SGHTA, CDR2 FQGNSA. V shed 5 bases and J shed 5 bases, with 13 bases lying between them. CDR3 residues: CASSSPGRHNEQFF. In DNA form, the CDR3 reads TGTGCCAGCAGCAGCCCCGGACGGCACAATGAGCAGTTCTTC.

This clonotype was picked up a small number of times. The chain is built from TRBV12-3 or TRBV12-4 and TRBJ1-5; D is unclear. V dropped 3 bases and J dropped 1 base, with 7 bases sitting between them. This CDR3 is built from 14 residues. The CDR3 protein is CASSLAGSNQPQHF. The CDR3 DNA reads TGTGCCAGCAGTTTGGCGGGGAGCAATCAGCCCCAGCATTTT.

This chain connects TRBV30 to TRBJ2-6; D call uncertain. V lost 5 bases and J 0 bases, leaving 5 bases between the germline ends. The CDR3 sequence is 13 residues long. CDR1 and CDR2 (germline): GTSNPN, SVGIG (reference sequence). The CDR3 reads CAWDRSGANVLTF. As DNA, the CDR3 is TGTGCCTGGGACCGCTCTGGGGCCAACGTCCTGACTTTC.

The V and J genes are TRBV24-1 and TRBJ2-1; 15 nucleotides agree with TRBD2. The CDR3 is made up of 16 amino acids. Looked up from germline, CDR1 is KGHDR and CDR2 is SFDVKD. Germline trimming cut 4 bases from V and 9 bases from J; bases unmatched to any gene: 6. The CDR3 DNA sequence: TGTGCCACCAGTGAGAGGACTAGCGGGAGGGCCGTTGAGCAGTTCTTC. Protein product: CATSERTSGRAVEQFF.

This chain joins TRBV24-1 and TRBJ2-1; 13 bases map to TRBD2. CDR3 size: 14 residues. Germline assignment: CDR1 KGHDR and CDR2 SFDVKD. J lost 10 bases, V lost 9 bases, and 8 bases had no gene match. The CDR3 DNA sequence: TGTGCCACCCAGGGACTAGCGGGGCGGGGGGAGCAGTTCTTC. Protein sequence: CATQGLAGRGEQFF.

V gene TRBV24-1 combines with J gene TRBJ1-4; 10 bases fit TRBD1. Germline V gene data show CDR1 as KGHDR and CDR2 as SFDVKD. The junction had 4 bases not matched to a gene; V was cut back by 3 bases and J by 7 bases. The CDR3 runs to 15 residues. CDR3 DNA sequence: TGTGCCACCAGTGATCCGGGACAGGGGATTGAAAAACTGTTTTTT. Protein: CATSDPGQGIEKLFF.

This clonotype was counted a few times. As DNA, the CDR3 is TGTGCCAGCTCTTTTGGCGGGAGTACCTACAATGAGCAGTTCTTC. Translating gives CASSFGGSTYNEQFF. J is TRBJ2-1 and V is TRBV9, with 7 positions matching TRBD2. Germline CDR1 is SGDLS and CDR2 is YYNGEE. J lost 2 bases, V lost 7 bases, and 9 bases had no gene match. There are 15 residues in the CDR3.

The CDR3 loop reads CSARTGGNEQFF. The CDR3 coding sequence is TGCAGTGCTAGAACAGGGGGGAATGAGCAGTTCTTC. The genes are TRBV20-1 and TRBJ2-1, with 8 bases lining up with TRBD1. The CDR3 length is 12 residues. The germline V gene encodes CDR1 DFQATT and CDR2 SNEGSKA (reference sequence). J lost 7 bases, V lost 2 bases, and 1 base had no gene match.

CDR3 in DNA: TGTGCCAGCCTGGTCGGTGGGGCTGGGAATGAAAAACTGTTTTTT. Its translation is CASLVGGAGNEKLFF. The rearrangement links TRBV2 to TRBJ1-4, with a tentative D call TRBD1 (5 bases). CDR3 size: 15 residues. V lost 8 bases, J lost 5 bases, and 18 bases lay in between. Germline values: CDR1 SNHLY, CDR2 FYNNEI.

In this sample, this clonotype turned up once. The V gene is TRBV9, the J gene TRBJ2-5, with 7 bases that match TRBD2. With V trimmed by 4 bases and J by 7 bases, 7 bases remained unmatched. The CDR3 runs to 13 residues. CDR1 and CDR2 from the germline V gene are SGDLS and YYNGEE. The CDR3 here is CASSPGGGGTQYF. The DNA of the CDR3 is TGTGCCAGCAGCCCGGGGGGTGGAGGGACCCAGTACTTC.